This TCR beta chain was identified in a study of blood T cells in healthy people across ages. Germline CDR1 MNHEY, CDR2 SVGEGT. V dropped 6 bases and J dropped 4 bases, with 15 bases sitting between them. The length of the CDR3 is 14 residues. All donors came from Russia, were Caucasian and healthy, and spanned ages roughly 6 to 95. Primed by a sample-barcoded 5' primer and a J-beta primer mix, a second PCR proceeded for about 6 to 12 cycles. One entry per CDR3 protein, called by TCRdb with MiXCR from the 5' RACE reads. The sample records over 1.5 million distinct CDR3 sequences, around 50% being singletons.

This chain uses TRBV6-2 or TRBV6-3 with TRBJ1-1; weak D call: TRBD1 (6 bases). The sample comprised blood. The sequence was obtained from a woman between 40 and 55 years old in good health. CDR3 coding DNA: TGTGCCAGCAGCTCCGGGACACACCTCACTGAAGCTTTCTTT. Translated, it gives CASSSGTHLTEAFF.